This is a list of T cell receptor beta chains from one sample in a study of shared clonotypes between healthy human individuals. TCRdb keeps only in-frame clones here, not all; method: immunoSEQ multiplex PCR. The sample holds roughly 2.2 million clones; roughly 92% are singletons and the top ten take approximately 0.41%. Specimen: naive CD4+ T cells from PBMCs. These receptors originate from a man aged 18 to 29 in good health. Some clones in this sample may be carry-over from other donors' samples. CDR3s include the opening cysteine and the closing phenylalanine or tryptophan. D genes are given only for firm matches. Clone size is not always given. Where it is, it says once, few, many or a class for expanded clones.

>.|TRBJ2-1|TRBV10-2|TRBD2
CASSLAGGVGQFF
TGCGCCAGCAGTTTAGCGGGAGGCGTAGGGCAGTTCTTC
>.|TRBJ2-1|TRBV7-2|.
CASSLAGTTYNEQFF
TGTGCCAGCAGCTTAGCGGGGACGACCTACAATGAGCAGTTCTTC
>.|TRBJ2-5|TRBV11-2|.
CASSYGRTGLSGETQYF
TGTGCCAGCAGCTACGGGAGGACAGGGCTTTCGGGAGAGACCCAGTACTTC
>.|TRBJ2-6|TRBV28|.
CASSLAGPPSGANVLTF
TGTGCCAGCAGTTTGGCAGGTCCCCCCTCTGGGGCCAACGTCCTGACTTTC
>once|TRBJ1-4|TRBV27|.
CASSTPGRREKLFF
TGTGCCAGCAGTACTCCGGGACGTCGTGAAAAACTGTTTTTT
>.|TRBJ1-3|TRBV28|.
CASSLGGAGNTIYF
TGTGCCAGCAGTTTAGGCGGGGCTGGAAACACCATATATTTT
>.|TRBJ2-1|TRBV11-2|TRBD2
CASTSGLRRLAAEQFF
TGTGCCAGTACCTCGGGCTTGAGGAGACTAGCGGCTGAGCAGTTCTTC
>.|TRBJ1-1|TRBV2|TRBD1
CASRGDSQSSEAFF
TGTGCCAGCAGGGGGGACAGCCAGAGCTCTGAAGCTTTCTTT
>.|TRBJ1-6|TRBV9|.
CASSAESSYNSPLHF
TGTGCCAGCAGCGCCGAGAGCTCCTATAATTCACCCCTCCACTTT
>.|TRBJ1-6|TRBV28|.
CASIGFSYNSPLHF
TGTGCCAGCATCGGGTTCTCCTATAATTCACCCCTCCACTTT
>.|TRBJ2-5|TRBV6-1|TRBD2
CASSERGGSETQYF
TGTGCCAGCAGTGAAAGGGGCGGGAGTGAGACCCAGTACTTC
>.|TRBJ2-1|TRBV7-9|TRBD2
CASSSTFGGSYNEQFF
TGTGCCAGCAGCTCCACTTTCGGCGGGAGCTACAATGAGCAGTTCTTC
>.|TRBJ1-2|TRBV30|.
CAGGGGTRALPGYTF
TGTGCCGGAGGGGGTGGTACGCGGGCCCTTCCCGGCTACACCTTC
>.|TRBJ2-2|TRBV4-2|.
CASSQDPGLLGELFF
TGTGCCAGCAGCCAAGATCCAGGGTTACTCGGGGAGCTGTTTTTT
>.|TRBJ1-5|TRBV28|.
CASTPDSNQPQHF
TGTGCCAGCACCCCGGACAGTAATCAGCCCCAGCATTTT
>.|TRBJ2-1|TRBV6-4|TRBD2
CASRGRLAESYNEQFF
TGTGCCAGCAGAGGGCGACTAGCGGAATCCTACAATGAGCAGTTCTTC
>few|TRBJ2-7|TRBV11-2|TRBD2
CASSSGLAAYEQYF
TGTGCCAGCAGCTCCGGGCTAGCGGCCTACGAGCAGTACTTC
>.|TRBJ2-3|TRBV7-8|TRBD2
CASSSGLAGPTDTQYF
TGTGCCAGCAGCTCAGGACTAGCGGGGCCCACAGATACGCAGTATTTT
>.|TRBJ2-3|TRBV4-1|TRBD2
CASSLGRASGRLNTQYF
TGCGCCAGCAGCCTCGGGCGGGCTAGCGGGAGGTTAAATACGCAGTATTTT
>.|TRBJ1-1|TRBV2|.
CASSQGMNTEAFF
TGTGCCAGCAGTCAAGGAATGAACACTGAAGCTTTCTTT
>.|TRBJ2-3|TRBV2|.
CASRGAAYHYQYF
TGTGCCAGCAGGGGGGCGGCTTACCACTATCAGTATTTT
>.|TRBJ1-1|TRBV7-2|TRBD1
CASRRDSNMNTEAFF
TGTGCCAGTCGTCGGGACAGTAATATGAACACTGAAGCTTTCTTT
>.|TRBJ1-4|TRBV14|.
CASSQDEWRVGEKLFF
TGTGCCAGCAGCCAAGATGAGTGGCGGGTGGGTGAAAAACTGTTTTTT
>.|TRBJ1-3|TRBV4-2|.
CASSQSPQGSGNTIYF
TGTGCCAGCAGCCAGAGTCCACAGGGCTCTGGAAACACCATATATTTT